This TCR beta chain was identified in a study of cytomegalovirus exposure and HLA in healthy donors. Study results and caveats: Some segments of the V type, notably TRBV6-2 and TRBV6-3, were excluded as indistinguishable.

60 Vbeta and 13 Jbeta primers were used in PCR. Authors' processing steps: Per a later analysis, the number of unique TCR beta chains was approximately 73 million, of which around 9.9 million were shared. The assay was immunoSEQ multiplex PCR, and TCRdb's table has in-frame clones only and misses some. V and J calls and clone size are those listed in that table; D and trimming were worked out from the DNA. In the table there are more than 95,000 clones, roughly 70% of which are singletons. Per the germline V gene, CDR1 is SGHKS and CDR2 is YYEKEE (reference sequence). The V segment lost 3 bases and the J segment 5 bases; nucleotides outside the gene matches: 7. There are 17 residues in the CDR3. Worth noting for this clone: Antigen unknown.

The sequence came from a man aged 30 to 45 in good health and CMV-seronegative. Material for sequencing was PBMCs. The rearrangement joins TRBV5-5 to TRBJ1-6; 11 bases are shared with TRBD1. Written as DNA, the CDR3 is TGTGCCAGCAGCTCCAGGACAGGGGGCTTAGATAATTCACCCCTCCACTTT. Translated: CASSSRTGGLDNSPLHF. Full variable domain (missing parts from reference TRBV5-5 and TRBJ1-6): DAGVTQSPTHLIKTRGQQVTLRCSPISGHKSVSWYQQVLGQGPQFIFQYYEKEERGRGNFPDRFSARQFPNYSSELNVNALLLGDSALYLCASSSRTGGLDNSPLHFGNGTRLTVT.